These T cell receptor beta chains were read from a single sample in a study of identical twins. TCRdb independently ran MiXCR on the 5' RACE reads; one entry per CDR3 protein. The sample shows 1.5 million to 2 million distinct CDR3 sequences, about 32% of them seen only once. Sequencing input: cord blood. These receptors all stem from a newborn girl in good health. CDR3s include the opening cysteine and the closing phenylalanine or tryptophan. A D gene is named only where the DNA matches it firmly. Size tells how often a clone was seen (once, few, many) or the class of an expanded clone, and some rows leave it out.

J gene: TRBJ1-2; clone size: many; V gene: TRBV7-2; D gene: TRBD1; CDR3 length: 14; CDR3 protein: CASSLTGGNYGYTF; CDR3 DNA: TGCGCCAGCAGCTTGACAGGGGGTAACTATGGCTACACCTTC
J gene: TRBJ2-7; clone size: NA; V gene: TRBV10-3; D gene: NA; CDR3 length: 17; CDR3 protein: CAITRTDGGSFSYEQYF; CDR3 DNA: TGTGCCATCACCAGAACCGATGGGGGATCTTTCTCCTACGAGCAGTACTTC
J gene: TRBJ2-1; clone size: NA; V gene: TRBV10-2; D gene: TRBD2; CDR3 length: 15; CDR3 protein: CASRTGTSGGNEQFF; CDR3 DNA: TGCGCCAGCAGAACCGGGACTAGCGGGGGTAATGAGCAGTTCTTC
J gene: TRBJ2-1; clone size: NA; V gene: TRBV15; D gene: NA; CDR3 length: 13; CDR3 protein: CATRVAAYNEQFF; CDR3 DNA: TGTGCCACCAGGGTAGCTGCCTACAATGAGCAGTTCTTC
J gene: TRBJ2-3; clone size: NA; V gene: TRBV10-1; D gene: TRBD2; CDR3 length: 14; CDR3 protein: CASSDSGESDTQYF; CDR3 DNA: TGCGCCAGCAGTGACAGCGGGGAGTCAGATACGCAGTATTTT
J gene: TRBJ1-5; clone size: NA; V gene: TRBV20-1; D gene: TRBD1; CDR3 length: 13; CDR3 protein: CSAAGTGYQPQHF; CDR3 DNA: TGCAGTGCTGCTGGGACAGGGTACCAGCCCCAGCATTTT
J gene: TRBJ1-1; clone size: few; V gene: TRBV10-3; D gene: NA; CDR3 length: 12; CDR3 protein: CAIRQGQGEAFF; CDR3 DNA: TGTGCCATCAGACAGGGTCAGGGTGAAGCTTTCTTT
J gene: TRBJ1-4; clone size: NA; V gene: TRBV4-1; D gene: NA; CDR3 length: 13; CDR3 protein: CASSQPGPEKLFF; CDR3 DNA: TGCGCCAGCAGCCAACCTGGACCGGAAAAACTGTTTTTT
J gene: TRBJ2-7; clone size: NA; V gene: TRBV27; D gene: NA; CDR3 length: 12; CDR3 protein: CASSNSPYEQYF; CDR3 DNA: TGTGCCAGCAGTAACTCTCCCTACGAGCAGTACTTC
J gene: TRBJ1-4; clone size: NA; V gene: TRBV4-1; D gene: NA; CDR3 length: 15; CDR3 protein: CASSQDGTVLEKLFF; CDR3 DNA: TGCGCCAGCAGCCAAGATGGGACGGTTCTGGAAAAACTGTTTTTT
J gene: TRBJ2-1; clone size: few; V gene: TRBV12-3/TRBV12-4; D gene: NA; CDR3 length: 17; CDR3 protein: CASSPGPDSGAVYEQFF; CDR3 DNA: TGTGCCAGCAGTCCCGGACCTGACAGTGGGGCTGTCTATGAGCAGTTCTTC
J gene: TRBJ2-1; clone size: NA; V gene: TRBV20-1; D gene: TRBD2; CDR3 length: 17; CDR3 protein: CSARVREGPSSYNEQFF; CDR3 DNA: TGCAGTGCTAGAGTGCGGGAGGGCCCCAGCTCCTACAATGAGCAGTTCTTC
J gene: TRBJ1-1; clone size: NA; V gene: TRBV6-1; D gene: TRBD1; CDR3 length: 18; CDR3 protein: CASTLGTWTGARSTEAFF; CDR3 DNA: TGTGCCAGCACCTTAGGGACCTGGACAGGGGCTAGAAGCACTGAAGCTTTCTTT
J gene: TRBJ2-1; clone size: few; V gene: TRBV2; D gene: TRBD2; CDR3 length: 16; CDR3 protein: CASSEELAGSYNEQFF; CDR3 DNA: TGTGCCAGCAGTGAAGAACTAGCGGGATCCTACAATGAGCAGTTCTTC
J gene: TRBJ2-2; clone size: NA; V gene: TRBV20-1; D gene: NA; CDR3 length: 14; CDR3 protein: CGARVHWNTGELFF; CDR3 DNA: TGCGGTGCTAGAGTTCACTGGAACACCGGGGAGCTGTTTTTT